This T cell receptor beta chain was recovered during a study of regulatory T cells in long-lasting Graves disease. The time point denotes: newly diagnosed GD, antithyroid drugs for less than 3 months. From PBMCs, RNA was extracted and then used to make the TCR library. The sample holds a few counts of this clonotype. Building the TCR beta libraries relied on iRepertoire HTBI primers, and CDR3 regions underwent Arm-PCR. TCRdb redid the calling of the multiplex PCR reads with MiXCR, one entry per CDR3 protein. The repertoire holds about 440,000 distinct CDR3 sequences, with about a sixth as singletons. V was shortened by 8 bases and J by 0 bases, with 11 bases between the two germline ends. This CDR3 has 14 residues. Per the germline V gene, CDR1 is KGHSH and CDR2 is LQKENI. This same sample was also taken into another study, of T cells in Graves' hyperthyroidism and ophthalmopathy.

The sequences come from peripheral blood mononuclear cells (PBMCs), collected at new diagnosis, from a patient treated with antithyroid drugs. The chain couples TRBV18 to TRBJ1-5; D is undetermined. This TCR derives from a young woman with Graves disease. For the CDR3, the DNA is TGTGCCAGCCCCTATTGCTTTAGCAATCAGCCCCAGCATTTT. This sequence encodes CASPYCFSNQPQHF.